This note documents a single TCR beta chain sequence. Its target is unknown. The data belong to a study of memory CD4+ T cells and cytomegalovirus serostatus. Study information: Healthy Belgian adult donors included several CMV-positive and 24 CMV-negative people.

The authors' processing: After removing out-of-frame reads, 2.3 million or so distinct TCRbeta sequences remained. Here immunoSEQ multiplex PCR was the method, and the copy in TCRdb shows in-frame clones only, minus some. V and J calls and clone size are those listed in that table; D and trimming were worked out from the DNA. The repertoire holds tens of thousands of clones, over 80% seen once, with 0.4% to 0.45% in the top ten. Single viable CD3+CD4+CD8-CD45RO+ cells were sorted as the memory CD4+ T cells. After thawing, CD4+ T cells were positively selected. Overall study findings and caveats: Of under 200 reported CMV TCRbeta sequences, some 70 were found in memory CD4+ repertoires.

Trimming cost V 3 bases and J 5 bases, with 13 bases left between them. The CDR3 has 13 amino acids. Germline assignment: CDR1 GTSNPN and CDR2 SVGIG (reference sequence). The TCR was taken from an adult in good health and CMV-seronegative. V gene TRBV30 combines with J gene TRBJ2-5; possibly TRBD2 for D (7 bases). Specimen: memory CD4+ T cells from blood. CDR3: CAWSSGGTETQYF. CDR3 in DNA: TGTGCCTGGAGCTCGGGGGGCACCGAGACCCAGTACTTC.